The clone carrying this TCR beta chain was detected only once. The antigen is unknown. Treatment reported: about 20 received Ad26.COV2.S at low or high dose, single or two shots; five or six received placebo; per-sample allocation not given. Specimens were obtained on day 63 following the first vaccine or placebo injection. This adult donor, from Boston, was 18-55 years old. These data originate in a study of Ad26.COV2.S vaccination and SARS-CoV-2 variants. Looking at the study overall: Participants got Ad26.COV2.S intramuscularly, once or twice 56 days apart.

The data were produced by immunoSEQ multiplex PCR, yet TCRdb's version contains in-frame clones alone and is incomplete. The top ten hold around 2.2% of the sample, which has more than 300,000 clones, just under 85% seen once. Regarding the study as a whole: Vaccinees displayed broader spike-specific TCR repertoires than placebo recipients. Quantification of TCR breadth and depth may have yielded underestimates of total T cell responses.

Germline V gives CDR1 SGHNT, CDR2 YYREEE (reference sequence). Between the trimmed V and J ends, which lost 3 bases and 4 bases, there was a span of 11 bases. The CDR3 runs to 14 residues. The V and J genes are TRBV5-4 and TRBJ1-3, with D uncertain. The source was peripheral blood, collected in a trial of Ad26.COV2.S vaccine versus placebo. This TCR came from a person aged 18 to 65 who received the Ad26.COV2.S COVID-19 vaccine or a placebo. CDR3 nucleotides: TGTGCCAGCAGCTATAGCCTGTCCGGAAACACCATATATTTT. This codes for CASSYSLSGNTIYF.